This T cell receptor (beta chain) was sequenced in a study of blood T cell repertoires in COVID-19. Study summary: Samples taken during acute and convalescent COVID-19 were collected in the United States, Italy and Spain.

CDR1 and CDR2 (germline): SNHLY, FYNNEI. The CDR3 consists of 16 residues. The ends were cut back, 7 bases at V and 4 bases at J, with 22 bases in the middle. Repertoires were generated with immunoSEQ multiplex PCR, while TCRdb's copy carries only in-frame clones and drops some. The sample shows 150,000 or so clones, about 79% of them seen only once. The clonotype comes from a woman aged 45-65 years in a cohort sampled during active or convalescent COVID-19. The material sequenced was peripheral blood. The gene calls are TRBV2 and TRBJ1-1; tentatively, D is TRBD1 (6 bases). The DNA of the CDR3 is TGTGCCAGCACATACGTGGCTTTAACAGGGAGCACTGAAGCTTTCTTT. As protein: CASTYVALTGSTEAFF.